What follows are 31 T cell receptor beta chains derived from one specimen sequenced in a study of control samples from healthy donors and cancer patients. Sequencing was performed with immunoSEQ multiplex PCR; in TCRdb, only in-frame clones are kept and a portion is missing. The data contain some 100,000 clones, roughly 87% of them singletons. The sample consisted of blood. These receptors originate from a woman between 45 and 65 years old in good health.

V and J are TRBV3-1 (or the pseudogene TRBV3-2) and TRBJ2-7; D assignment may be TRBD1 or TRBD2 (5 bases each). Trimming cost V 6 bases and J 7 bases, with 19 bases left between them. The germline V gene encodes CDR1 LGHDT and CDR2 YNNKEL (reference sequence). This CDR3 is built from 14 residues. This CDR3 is CASRHSTGKGEQYV. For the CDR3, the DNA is TGTGCCAGCAGACATTCGACCGGGAAGGGGGAGCAGTACGTC.

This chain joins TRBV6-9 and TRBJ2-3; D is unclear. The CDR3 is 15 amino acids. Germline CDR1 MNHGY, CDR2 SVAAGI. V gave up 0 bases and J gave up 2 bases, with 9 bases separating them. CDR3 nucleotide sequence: TGTGCCAGCAGTTATTCTCGGCGAGACACAGATACGCAGTATTTT. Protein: CASSYSRRDTDTQYF.

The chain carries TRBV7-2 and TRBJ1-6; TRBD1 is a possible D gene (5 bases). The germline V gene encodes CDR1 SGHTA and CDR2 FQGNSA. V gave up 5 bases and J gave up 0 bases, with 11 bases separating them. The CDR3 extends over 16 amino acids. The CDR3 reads CASSAGRGSYNSPLHF. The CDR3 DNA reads TGTGCCAGCAGCGCCGGGAGGGGCTCCTATAATTCACCCCTCCACTTT.

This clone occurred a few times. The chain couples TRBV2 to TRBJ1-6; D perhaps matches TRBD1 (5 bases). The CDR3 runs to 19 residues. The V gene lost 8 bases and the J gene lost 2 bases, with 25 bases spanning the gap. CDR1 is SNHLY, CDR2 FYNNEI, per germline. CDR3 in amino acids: CASGSAGERQLTYNSPLHF. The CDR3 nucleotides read TGTGCCAGCGGATCGGCCGGAGAACGACAGCTCACCTATAATTCACCCCTCCACTTT.

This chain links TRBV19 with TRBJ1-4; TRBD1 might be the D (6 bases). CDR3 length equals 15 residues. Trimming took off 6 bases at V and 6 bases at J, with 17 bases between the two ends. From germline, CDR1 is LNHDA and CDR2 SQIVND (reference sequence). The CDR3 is CASRDGGGGDEKLFF. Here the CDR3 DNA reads TGTGCCAGTAGGGACGGCGGGGGGGGCGATGAAAAACTGTTTTTT.

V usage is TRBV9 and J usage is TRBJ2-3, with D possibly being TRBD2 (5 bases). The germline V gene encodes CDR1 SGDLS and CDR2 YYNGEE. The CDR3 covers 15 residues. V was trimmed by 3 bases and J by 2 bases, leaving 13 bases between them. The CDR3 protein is CASSERTRLTDTQYF. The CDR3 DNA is TGTGCCAGCAGCGAAAGAACTAGACTCACAGATACGCAGTATTTT.

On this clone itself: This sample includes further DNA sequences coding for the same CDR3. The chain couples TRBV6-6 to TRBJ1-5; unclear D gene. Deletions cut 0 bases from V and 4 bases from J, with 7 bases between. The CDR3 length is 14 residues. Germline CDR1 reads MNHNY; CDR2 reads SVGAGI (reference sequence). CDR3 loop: CASSYSVFNQPQHF. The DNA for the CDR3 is TGTGCCAGCAGTTACTCAGTCTTTAATCAGCCCCAGCATTTT.

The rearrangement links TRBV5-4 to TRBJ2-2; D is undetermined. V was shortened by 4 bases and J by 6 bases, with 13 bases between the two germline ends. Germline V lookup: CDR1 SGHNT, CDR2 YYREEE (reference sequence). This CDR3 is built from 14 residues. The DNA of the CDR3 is TGTGCCAGCAGCCCGAATTGGGCGCCCGGGGAGCTGTTTTTT. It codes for CASSPNWAPGELFF.

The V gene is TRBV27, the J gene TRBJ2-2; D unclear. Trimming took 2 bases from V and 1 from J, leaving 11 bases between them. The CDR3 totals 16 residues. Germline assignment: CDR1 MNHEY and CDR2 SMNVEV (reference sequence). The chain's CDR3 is CASSLGLERNTGELFF. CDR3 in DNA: TGTGCCAGCAGTTTAGGTTTGGAACGGAACACCGGGGAGCTGTTTTTT.

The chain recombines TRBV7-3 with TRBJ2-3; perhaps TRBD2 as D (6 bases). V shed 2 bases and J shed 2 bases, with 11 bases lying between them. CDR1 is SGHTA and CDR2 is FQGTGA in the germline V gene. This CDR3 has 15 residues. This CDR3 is CASSLVPGDTDTQYF. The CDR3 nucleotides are TGTGCCAGCAGCTTAGTTCCGGGGGACACAGATACGCAGTATTTT.

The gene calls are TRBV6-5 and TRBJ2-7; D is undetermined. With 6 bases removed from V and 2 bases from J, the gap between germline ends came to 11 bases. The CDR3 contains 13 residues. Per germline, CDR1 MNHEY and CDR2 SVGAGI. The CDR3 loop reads CASRSLGPYEQYV. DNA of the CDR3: TGTGCCAGCAGAAGCTTGGGCCCCTACGAGCAGTACGTC.

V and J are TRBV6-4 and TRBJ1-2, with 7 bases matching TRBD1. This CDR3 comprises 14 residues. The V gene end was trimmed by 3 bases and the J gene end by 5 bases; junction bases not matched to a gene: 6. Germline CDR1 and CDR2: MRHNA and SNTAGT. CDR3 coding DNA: TGTGCCAGCAGTGATACAGGGGCGAATTATGGCTACACCTTC. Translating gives CASSDTGANYGYTF.

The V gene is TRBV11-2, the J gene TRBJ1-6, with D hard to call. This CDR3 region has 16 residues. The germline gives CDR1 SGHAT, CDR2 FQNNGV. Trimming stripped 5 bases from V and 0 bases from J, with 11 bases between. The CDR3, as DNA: TGTGCCAGCAGCCCAGCGGGGAGCTCCTATAATTCACCCCTCCACTTT. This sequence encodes CASSPAGSSYNSPLHF.

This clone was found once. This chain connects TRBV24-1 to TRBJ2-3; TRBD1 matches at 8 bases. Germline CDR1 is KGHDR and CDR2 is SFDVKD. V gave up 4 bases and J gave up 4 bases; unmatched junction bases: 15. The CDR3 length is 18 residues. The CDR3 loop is CATSEGLGAGGIADTQYF. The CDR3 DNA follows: TGTGCCACCAGTGAGGGGCTCGGGGCAGGGGGCATCGCAGATACGCAGTATTTT.

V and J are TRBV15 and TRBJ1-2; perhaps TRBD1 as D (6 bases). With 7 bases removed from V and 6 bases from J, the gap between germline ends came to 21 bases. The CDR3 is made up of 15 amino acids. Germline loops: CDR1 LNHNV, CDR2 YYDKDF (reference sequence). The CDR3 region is CATTKEGGGKDGYTF. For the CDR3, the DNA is TGTGCCACCACCAAAGAGGGGGGAGGGAAAGATGGCTACACCTTC. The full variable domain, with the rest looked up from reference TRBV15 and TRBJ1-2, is DAMVIQNPRYQVTQFGKPVTLSCSQTLNHNVMYWYQQKSSQAPKLLFHYYDKDFNNEADTPDNFQSRRPNTSFCFLDIRSPGLGDTAMYLCATTKEGGGKDGYTFGSGTRLTVV.

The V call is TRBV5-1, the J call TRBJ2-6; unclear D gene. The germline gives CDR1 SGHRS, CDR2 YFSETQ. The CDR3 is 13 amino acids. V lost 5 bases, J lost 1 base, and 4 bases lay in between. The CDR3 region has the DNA TGCGCCAGCAGGGGTTCTGGGGCCAACGTCCTGACTTTC. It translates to CASRGSGANVLTF.

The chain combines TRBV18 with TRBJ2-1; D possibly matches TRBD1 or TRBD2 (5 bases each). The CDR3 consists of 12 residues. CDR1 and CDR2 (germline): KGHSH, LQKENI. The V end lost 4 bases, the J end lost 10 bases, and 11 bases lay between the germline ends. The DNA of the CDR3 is TGTGCCAGCTCACTCCGGGGCCCCGAGCAGTTCTTC. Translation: CASSLRGPEQFF.

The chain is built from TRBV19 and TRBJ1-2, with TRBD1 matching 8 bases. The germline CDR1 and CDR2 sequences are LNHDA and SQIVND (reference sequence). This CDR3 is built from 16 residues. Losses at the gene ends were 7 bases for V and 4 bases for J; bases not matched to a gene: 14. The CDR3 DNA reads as TGTGCCAGTACGGAAGAACAGGGGGTGCCGACCTATGGCTACACCTTC. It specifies CASTEEQGVPTYGYTF.

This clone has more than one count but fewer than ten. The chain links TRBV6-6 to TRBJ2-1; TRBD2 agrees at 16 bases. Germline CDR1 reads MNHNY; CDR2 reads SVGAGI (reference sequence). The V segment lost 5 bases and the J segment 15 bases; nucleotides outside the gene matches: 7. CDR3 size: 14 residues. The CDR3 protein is CASSTGTSGGARFF. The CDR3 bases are TGTGCCAGCAGTACCGGGACTAGCGGGGGGGCGAGGTTCTTC.

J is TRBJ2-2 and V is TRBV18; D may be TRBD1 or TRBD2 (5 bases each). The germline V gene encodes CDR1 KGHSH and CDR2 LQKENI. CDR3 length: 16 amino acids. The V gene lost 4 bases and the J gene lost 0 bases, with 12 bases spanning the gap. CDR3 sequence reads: CASSLMRGANTGELFF. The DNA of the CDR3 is TGTGCCAGCTCACTAATGAGGGGCGCGAACACCGGGGAGCTGTTTTTT.

The CDR3 sequence: CASSISLNTEAFF. CDR3 sequence (DNA): TGTGCCAGTAGTATCTCCCTGAACACTGAAGCTTTCTTT. This rearrangement joins TRBV19 to TRBJ1-1; D is ambiguous. Trimming stripped 3 bases from V and 0 bases from J, with 5 bases between. Germline V gene data show CDR1 as LNHDA and CDR2 as SQIVND (reference sequence). This CDR3 region has 13 residues.

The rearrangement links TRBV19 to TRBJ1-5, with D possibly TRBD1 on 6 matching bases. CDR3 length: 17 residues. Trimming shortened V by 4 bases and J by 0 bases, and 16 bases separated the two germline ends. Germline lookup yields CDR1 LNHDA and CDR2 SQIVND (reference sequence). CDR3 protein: CASSNPPGHSSNQPQHF. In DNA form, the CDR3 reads TGTGCCAGTAGTAATCCACCGGGACACTCTAGCAATCAGCCCCAGCATTTT.

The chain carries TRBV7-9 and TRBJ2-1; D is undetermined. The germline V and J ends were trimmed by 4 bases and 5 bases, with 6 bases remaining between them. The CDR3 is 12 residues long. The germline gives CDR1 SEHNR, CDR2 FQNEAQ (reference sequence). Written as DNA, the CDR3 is TGTGCCAGCAGCTCCGTTGACAATGAGCAGTTCTTC. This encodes CASSSVDNEQFF.

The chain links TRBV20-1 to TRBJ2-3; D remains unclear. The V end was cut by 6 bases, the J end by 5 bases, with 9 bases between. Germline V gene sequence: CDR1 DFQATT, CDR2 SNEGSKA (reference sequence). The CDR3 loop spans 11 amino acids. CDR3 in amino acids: CSAQRRDTQYF. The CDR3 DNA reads TGCAGTGCCCAGAGGAGAGATACGCAGTATTTT.

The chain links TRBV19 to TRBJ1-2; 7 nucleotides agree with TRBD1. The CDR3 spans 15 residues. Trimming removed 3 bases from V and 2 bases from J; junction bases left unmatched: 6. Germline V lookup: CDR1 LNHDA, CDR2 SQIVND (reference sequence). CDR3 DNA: TGTGCCAGTAGTATGGGACAGAATTTAAACTATGGCTACACCTTC. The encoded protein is CASSMGQNLNYGYTF.

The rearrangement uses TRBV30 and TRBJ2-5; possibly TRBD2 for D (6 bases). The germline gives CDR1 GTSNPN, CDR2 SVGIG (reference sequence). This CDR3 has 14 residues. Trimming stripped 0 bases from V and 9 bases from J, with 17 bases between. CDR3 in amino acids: CAWSVMDRTGAQYF. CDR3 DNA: TGTGCCTGGAGTGTAATGGATAGAACGGGGGCCCAGTACTTC.

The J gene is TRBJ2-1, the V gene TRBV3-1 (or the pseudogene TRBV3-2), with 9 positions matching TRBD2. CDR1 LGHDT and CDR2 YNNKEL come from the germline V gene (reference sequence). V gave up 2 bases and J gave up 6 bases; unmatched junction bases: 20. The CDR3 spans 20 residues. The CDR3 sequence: CASSQRSFAFLTSGFNEQFF. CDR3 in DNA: TGTGCCAGCAGCCAAAGATCTTTCGCGTTTTTGACTAGCGGTTTCAATGAGCAGTTCTTC.

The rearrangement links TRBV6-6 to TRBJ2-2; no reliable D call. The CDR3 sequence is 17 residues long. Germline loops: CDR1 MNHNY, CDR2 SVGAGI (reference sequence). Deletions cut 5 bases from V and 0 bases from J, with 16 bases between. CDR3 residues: CASSPRGRRANTGELFF. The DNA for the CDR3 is TGTGCCAGCAGTCCCAGAGGCAGGAGAGCGAACACCGGGGAGCTGTTTTTT.

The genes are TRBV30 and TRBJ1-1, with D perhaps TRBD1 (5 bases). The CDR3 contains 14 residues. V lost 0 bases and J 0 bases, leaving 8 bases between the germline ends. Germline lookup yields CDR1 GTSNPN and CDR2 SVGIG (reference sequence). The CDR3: CAWSVGTLNTEAFF. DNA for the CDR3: TGTGCCTGGAGTGTCGGGACCCTGAACACTGAAGCTTTCTTT.

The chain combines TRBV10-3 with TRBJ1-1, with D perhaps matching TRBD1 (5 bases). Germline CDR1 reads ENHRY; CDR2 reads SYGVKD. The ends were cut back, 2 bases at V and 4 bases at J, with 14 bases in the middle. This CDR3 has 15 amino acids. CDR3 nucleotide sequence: TGTGCCATCAGTGAGCCGGACAAGGGGCGCACTGAAGCTTTCTTT. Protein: CAISEPDKGRTEAFF.

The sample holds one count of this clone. DNA of the CDR3: TGTGCCAGTAGACCAAGGACAGGGCTCTATCAGCCCCAGCATTTT. This sequence encodes CASRPRTGLYQPQHF. This chain uses TRBV19 with TRBJ1-5, with 8 positions matching TRBD1. The V gene's germline CDR1 is LNHDA and CDR2 SQIVND (reference sequence). V trimming: 6 bases; J trimming: 5 bases; junction bases outside the gene matches: 9. CDR3 size: 15 residues.